These 26 T cell receptor beta chains were all obtained from the same sample, sequenced in a study of T-cell reconstitution after alpha-beta-depleted transplantation in children. Preparation of the TCRbeta library was carried out with unique molecular identifiers. Each CDR3 protein is one row after TCRdb ran MiXCR on the PCR reads. The repertoire holds under 750,000 distinct CDR3 sequences, 20% to 25% seen once, with around an eighth in the top ten. Sequenced material: PBMCs, mostly from graft donor cells, taken 360 days after TCRalphabeta/CD19-depleted stem cell transplant. The receptors shown here come from a boy under three years old who had a stem cell transplant for acute myeloid leukemia, so the T cells may come from the graft donor.

This clonotype has only one observation. The chain employs TRBV12-3 or TRBV12-4 and TRBJ2-2; TRBD1 agrees at 7 bases. V dropped 2 bases and J dropped 6; count of bases not matched to a gene: 6. The length of the CDR3 is 15 residues. This chain's CDR3 is CASSLRRQGAGELFF. The CDR3 nucleotides read TGTGCCAGCAGTTTACGGAGGCAGGGGGCCGGGGAGCTGTTTTTT.

This clonotype was seen many times. The chain joins TRBV18 to TRBJ2-5; D might be TRBD1 (5 bases). Trimming removed 2 bases at V and 5 bases at J, with 12 bases between. CDR1 is KGHSH and CDR2 is LQKENI in the germline V gene. CDR3 length: 14 amino acids. The CDR3 DNA follows: TGTGCCAGCTCACCAACAGGACCAGGGGAGACCCAGTACTTC. This codes for CASSPTGPGETQYF.

This chain uses TRBV27 with TRBJ1-2; 8 bases map to TRBD1. CDR3 length: 13 residues. V trimming: 6 bases; J trimming: 5 bases; junction bases outside the gene matches: 5. In germline, CDR1 is MNHEY, CDR2 SMNVEV (reference sequence). The CDR3 sequence: CASRPTGVYGYTF. The CDR3, as DNA: TGTGCCAGCAGGCCGACAGGGGTTTATGGCTACACCTTC.

This chain connects TRBV7-9 to TRBJ2-1; possibly TRBD2 for D (6 bases). Trimming cost V 1 base and J 2 bases, with 9 bases left between them. CDR1 and CDR2 from the germline V gene are SEHNR and FQNEAQ (reference sequence). This CDR3 has 15 amino acids. The CDR3 coding sequence is TGTGCCAGCAGCTTAGGGAGGGTCCCCTACAATGAGCAGTTCTTC. It translates to CASSLGRVPYNEQFF.

This chain joins TRBV7-9 and TRBJ2-1; tentatively, D is TRBD2 (5 bases). CDR1 SEHNR and CDR2 FQNEAQ come from the germline V gene (reference sequence). This CDR3 is 11 amino acids long. The V end was cut by 1 base, the J end by 14 bases, with 9 bases between. CDR3 nucleotide sequence: TGTGCCAGCAGCTTAGATACTAGTAAGTTCTTC. Protein: CASSLDTSKFF. The variable domain in full, with the rest retrieved from reference TRBV7-9 and TRBJ2-1, is DTGVSQNPRHKITKRGQNVTFRCDPISEHNRLYWYRQTLGQGPEFLTYFQNEAQLEKSRLLSDRFSAERPKGSFSTLEIQRTEQGDSAMYLCASSLDTSKFFGPGTRLTVL.

This clonotype has more than one count but fewer than ten. The rearrangement uses TRBV5-6 and TRBJ1-1; D remains ambiguous. This CDR3 region has 12 residues. With 1 base removed from V and 3 bases from J, the gap between germline ends came to 4 bases. Germline V gene data show CDR1 as SGHDT and CDR2 as YYEEEE. CDR3 DNA sequence: TGTGCCAGCAGCTTGTTCGACACTGAAGCTTTCTTT. This encodes CASSLFDTEAFF. Variable domain in full (rest from reference TRBV5-6 and TRBJ1-1): DAGVTQSPTHLIKTRGQQVTLRCSPKSGHDTVSWYQQALGQGPQFIFQYYEEEERQRGNFPDRFSGHQFPNYSSELNVNALLLGDSALYLCASSLFDTEAFFGQGTRLTVV.

This clonotype was detected many times. The CDR3 protein is CASSLDLTWETQYF. The CDR3 DNA follows: TGTGCCAGCAGCTTAGATCTAACATGGGAGACCCAGTACTTC. V is TRBV11-2 and J is TRBJ2-5; D remains ambiguous. Trimming stripped 0 bases from V and 5 bases from J, with 10 bases between. This CDR3 is 14 amino acids long. Germline values: CDR1 SGHAT, CDR2 FQNNGV.

This clonotype was seen many times. The chain employs TRBV4-3 and TRBJ2-1, with a possible D match to TRBD2 (6 bases). Looked up from germline, CDR1 is LGHNA and CDR2 is YSLEER. Trimming left V 0 bases short and J 0 bases short, with 18 bases between. The CDR3 sequence is 19 residues long. CDR3 amino acids: CASSQDAPPGRPSYNEQFF. In DNA form, the CDR3 reads TGCGCCAGCAGCCAAGATGCCCCGCCGGGGAGGCCCTCCTACAATGAGCAGTTCTTC.

This clonotype was seen more than once but under ten times. The chain couples TRBV20-1 to TRBJ1-2; D remains unclear. CDR3 size: 16 residues. V gave up 0 bases and J gave up 2 bases, with 16 bases separating them. CDR1 is DFQATT and CDR2 is SNEGSKA in the germline V gene (reference sequence). CDR3 sequence reads: CSARDSTVGLNYGYTF. In DNA form, the CDR3 reads TGCAGTGCTAGAGATTCGACCGTCGGGCTCAACTATGGCTACACCTTC.

V and J are TRBV20-1 and TRBJ2-2; D uncertain. The CDR3 covers 13 residues. Germline CDR1 and CDR2: DFQATT and SNEGSKA (reference sequence). V lost 3 bases, J lost 6 bases, and 11 bases lay in between. The CDR3 DNA reads as TGCAGTGCTAGGCCCGGTGGGTCCGGGGAGCTGTTTTTT. Encoded protein: CSARPGGSGELFF.

There are many counts of this clonotype. The genes are TRBV7-3 and TRBJ2-3; no clear D gene. V lost 2 bases to trimming and J lost 4 bases, with 13 bases between them. The CDR3 loop spans 15 amino acids. The V gene's germline CDR1 is SGHTA and CDR2 FQGTGA. CDR3 region: CASSLSAFPADTQYF. The CDR3 region has the DNA TGTGCCAGCAGCTTATCCGCCTTTCCGGCAGATACGCAGTATTTT.

Many counts were recorded for this clonotype. This chain links TRBV20-1 with TRBJ2-7; D uncertain. The CDR3 totals 13 residues. Germline CDR1 DFQATT, CDR2 SNEGSKA (reference sequence). Between the trimmed V and J ends, which lost 1 base and 0 bases, there was a span of 7 bases. CDR3 residues: CSARAESSYEQYF. Written as DNA, the CDR3 is TGCAGTGCTAGAGCGGAGAGCTCCTACGAGCAGTACTTC.

This clonotype was seen many times. The chain is built from TRBV20-1 and TRBJ2-3; no reliable D call. The germline V gene has CDR1 DFQATT and CDR2 SNEGSKA (reference sequence). V lost 5 bases to trimming and J lost 10 bases, with 13 bases between them. This CDR3 has 11 amino acids. CDR3 sequence: CSARFVIPQYF. The CDR3 region has the DNA TGCAGTGCTCGCTTTGTAATCCCGCAGTATTTT.

This clonotype was seen a handful of times. J is TRBJ2-6 and V is TRBV20-1; D gene uncertain. Germline loops: CDR1 DFQATT, CDR2 SNEGSKA (reference sequence). The V end lost 6 bases, the J end lost 3 bases, and 12 bases lay between the germline ends. The CDR3 loop spans 14 amino acids. The CDR3 reads CSAPRAYGANVLTF. In DNA, the CDR3 is TGCAGTGCCCCCCGGGCCTATGGGGCCAACGTCCTGACTTTC.

The table lists this clonotype with a few counts. The rearrangement uses TRBV15 and TRBJ2-1; perhaps TRBD2 as D (5 bases). Germline CDR1 LNHNV, CDR2 YYDKDF (reference sequence). The CDR3 covers 13 residues. V gave up 0 bases and J gave up 7 bases, with 7 bases separating them. The CDR3 loop is CATSRERVNEQFF. The DNA for the CDR3 is TGTGCCACCAGCAGAGAGAGGGTAAATGAGCAGTTCTTC.

This clonotype was seen at least ten times. The gene calls are TRBV7-9 and TRBJ2-5; D unclear. The CDR3 runs to 12 residues. Trimming took 6 bases from V and 3 from J, leaving 8 bases between them. Germline CDR1 SEHNR, CDR2 FQNEAQ (reference sequence). The CDR3 loop is CASSSGEETQYF. In DNA, the CDR3 is TGTGCCAGCAGTTCAGGAGAAGAGACCCAGTACTTC.

This clonotype was picked up many times. This chain links TRBV5-1 with TRBJ1-2; a possible D gene is TRBD1 (6 bases). V lost 1 base, J lost 3 bases, and 13 bases lay in between. The CDR3 spans 15 residues. Germline V CDR1 and CDR2: SGHRS, YFSETQ. This CDR3 is CASSLTGHGDYGYTF. In nucleotides, the CDR3 is TGCGCCAGCAGCTTGACAGGGCACGGAGACTATGGCTACACCTTC.

The chain combines TRBV7-6 with TRBJ2-4; tentatively, D is TRBD1 (5 bases). Germline V gives CDR1 SGHVS, CDR2 FNYEAQ. The V end was cut by 4 bases, the J end by 8 bases, with 12 bases between. The CDR3 length is 13 residues. The CDR3 is CASSYSQGYIQYF. CDR3 in DNA: TGTGCCAGCAGCTACAGTCAGGGCTACATTCAGTACTTC.

This clonotype was observed many times. CDR3 in amino acids: CSASEVGYTF. The CDR3 nucleotides read TGCAGTGCTAGTGAGGTGGGCTACACCTTC. The chain recombines TRBV20-1 with TRBJ1-2; D ambiguous. V was shortened by 3 bases and J by 8 bases, with 7 bases between the two germline ends. Germline loops: CDR1 DFQATT, CDR2 SNEGSKA (reference sequence). The CDR3 is 10 residues long.

This clonotype was counted at least ten times. The V call is TRBV12-3 or TRBV12-4, the J call TRBJ1-3; unclear D gene. The CDR3 contains 15 residues. The germline V and J ends were trimmed by 8 bases and 0 bases, with 14 bases remaining between them. The CDR3 spells CASSGKTSSGNTIYF. The CDR3 DNA follows: TGTGCCAGCTCGGGGAAAACAAGCTCTGGAAACACCATATATTTT.

This clonotype was seen a few times. This chain links TRBV28 with TRBJ2-4, with D maybe TRBD2 (6 bases). The ends were cut back, 3 bases at V and 7 bases at J, with 13 bases in the middle. There are 14 residues in the CDR3. CDR1 MDHEN and CDR2 SYDVKM come from the germline V gene. The CDR3 DNA reads as TGTGCCAGCAGTTTCGGGCCGGCGGGGAACATTCAGTACTTC. It yields the protein CASSFGPAGNIQYF.

This clonotype was counted ten times or more. J is TRBJ2-2 and V is TRBV29-1, with 11 bases aligning to TRBD1. CDR1 is SQVTM and CDR2 is ANQGSEA in the germline V gene. The CDR3 loop spans 16 amino acids. The V gene end was trimmed by 6 bases and the J gene end by 0 bases; junction bases not matched to a gene: 6. The CDR3 nucleotides read TGCAGCGTGACTGGGGGACAGGGGGCGAACACCGGGGAGCTGTTTTTT. Translating gives CSVTGGQGANTGELFF.

The chain uses TRBV6-5 and TRBJ2-3; D gene unclear. V was shortened by 2 bases and J by 2 bases, with 8 bases between the two germline ends. The germline CDR1 and CDR2 sequences are MNHEY and SVGAGI. The CDR3 sequence is 14 residues long. As DNA, the CDR3 is TGTGCCAGCAGTTACACCAGAACCACAGATACGCAGTATTTT. Amino acids: CASSYTRTTDTQYF.

The V and J genes are TRBV20-1 and TRBJ2-1; unclear D gene. From germline, CDR1 is DFQATT and CDR2 SNEGSKA (reference sequence). Deletions cut 4 bases from V and 6 bases from J, with 13 bases between. The CDR3 contains 13 residues. DNA of the CDR3: TGCAGTGCTAAGGGCCTTCGGGCCAATGAGCAGTTCTTC. Protein sequence: CSAKGLRANEQFF.

This clonotype came up many times. The chain recombines TRBV7-2 with TRBJ2-3; no clear D. Trimming removed 5 bases from V and 2 bases from J, with 17 bases in between. CDR1 is SGHTA, CDR2 FQGNSA, per germline. This CDR3 is 16 amino acids long. The CDR3 reads CASSGHYAYFTDTQYF. The CDR3, as DNA: TGTGCCAGCAGCGGTCACTACGCCTACTTCACAGATACGCAGTATTTT.

The sample holds many counts of this clonotype. The chain uses TRBV28 and TRBJ1-3; D is unclear. With 1 base removed from V and 0 bases from J, the gap between germline ends came to 13 bases. The V gene's germline CDR1 is MDHEN and CDR2 SYDVKM. CDR3 length: 17 residues. The CDR3 nucleotides read TGTGCCAGCAGTTTATACCCAGCCGTATACTCTGGAAACACCATATATTTT. It yields the protein CASSLYPAVYSGNTIYF.